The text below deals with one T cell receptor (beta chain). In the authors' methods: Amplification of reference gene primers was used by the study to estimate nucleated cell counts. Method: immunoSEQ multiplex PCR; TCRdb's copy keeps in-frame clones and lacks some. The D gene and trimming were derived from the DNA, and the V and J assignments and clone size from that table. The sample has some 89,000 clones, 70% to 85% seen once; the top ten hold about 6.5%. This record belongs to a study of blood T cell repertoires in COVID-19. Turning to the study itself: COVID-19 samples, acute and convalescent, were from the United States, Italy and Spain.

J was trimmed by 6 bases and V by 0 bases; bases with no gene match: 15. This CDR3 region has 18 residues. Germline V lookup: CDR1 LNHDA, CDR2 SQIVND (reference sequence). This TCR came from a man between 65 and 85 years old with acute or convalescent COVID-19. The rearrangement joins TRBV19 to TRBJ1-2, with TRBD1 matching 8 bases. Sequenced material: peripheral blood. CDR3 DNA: TGTGCCAGTAGTATAGATCGACCCAGAGGACAGGGAATGGATGGCTACACCTTC. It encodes CASSIDRPRGQGMDGYTF.